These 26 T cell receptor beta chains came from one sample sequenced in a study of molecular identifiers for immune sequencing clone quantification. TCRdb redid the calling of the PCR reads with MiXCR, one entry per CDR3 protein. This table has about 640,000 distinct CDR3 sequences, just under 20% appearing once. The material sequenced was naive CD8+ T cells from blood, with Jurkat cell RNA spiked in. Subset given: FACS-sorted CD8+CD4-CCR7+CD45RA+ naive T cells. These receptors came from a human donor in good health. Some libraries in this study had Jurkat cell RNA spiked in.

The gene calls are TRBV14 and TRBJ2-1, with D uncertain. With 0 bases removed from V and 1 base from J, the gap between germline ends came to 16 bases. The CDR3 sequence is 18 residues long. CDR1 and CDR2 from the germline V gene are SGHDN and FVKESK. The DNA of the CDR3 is TGTGCCAGCAGCCAAGAGTCCCGGGCAACCGTATCCTACAATGAGCAGTTCTTC. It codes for CASSQESRATVSYNEQFF.

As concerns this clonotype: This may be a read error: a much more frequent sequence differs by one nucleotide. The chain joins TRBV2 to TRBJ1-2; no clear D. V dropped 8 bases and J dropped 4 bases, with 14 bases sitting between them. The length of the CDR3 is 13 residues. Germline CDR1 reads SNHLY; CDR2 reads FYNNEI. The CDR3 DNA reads TGTGCCAGCCCCTCCCCTGGAAGCTATGGCTACACCTTC. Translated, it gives CASPSPGSYGYTF.

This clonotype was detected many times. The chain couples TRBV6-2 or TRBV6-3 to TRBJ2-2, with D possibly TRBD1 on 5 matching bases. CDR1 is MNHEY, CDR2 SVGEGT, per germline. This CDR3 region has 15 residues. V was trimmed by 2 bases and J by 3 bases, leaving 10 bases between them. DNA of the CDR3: TGTGCCAGCAGTTACCGGACATTACACACCGGGGAGCTGTTTTTT. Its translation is CASSYRTLHTGELFF.

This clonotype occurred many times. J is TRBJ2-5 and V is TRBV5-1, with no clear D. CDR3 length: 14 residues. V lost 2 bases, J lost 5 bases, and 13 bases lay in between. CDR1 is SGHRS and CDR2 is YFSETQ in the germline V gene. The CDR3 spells CASSFLTVGETQYF. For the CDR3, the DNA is TGCGCCAGCAGCTTTCTTACAGTTGGGGAGACCCAGTACTTC.

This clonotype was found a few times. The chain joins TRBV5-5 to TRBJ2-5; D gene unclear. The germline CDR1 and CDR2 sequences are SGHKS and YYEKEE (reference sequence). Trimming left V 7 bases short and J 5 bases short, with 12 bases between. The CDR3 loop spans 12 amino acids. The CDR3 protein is CASGERAETQYF. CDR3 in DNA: TGTGCCAGCGGGGAAAGGGCTGAGACCCAGTACTTC.

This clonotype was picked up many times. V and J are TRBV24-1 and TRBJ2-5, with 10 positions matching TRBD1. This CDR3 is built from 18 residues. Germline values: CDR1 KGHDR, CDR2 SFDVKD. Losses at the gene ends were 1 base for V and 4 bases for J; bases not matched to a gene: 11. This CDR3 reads CATSDFPNLGTGVETQYF. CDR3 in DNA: TGTGCCACCAGTGATTTCCCCAACCTGGGGACAGGGGTAGAGACCCAGTACTTC.

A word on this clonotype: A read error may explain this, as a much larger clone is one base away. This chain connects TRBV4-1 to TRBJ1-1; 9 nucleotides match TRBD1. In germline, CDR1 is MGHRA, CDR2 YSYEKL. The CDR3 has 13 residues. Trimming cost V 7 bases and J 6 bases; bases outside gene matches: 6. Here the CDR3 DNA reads TGCGCCAGCATTGACAGGGGGAAGGCTGAAGCTTTCTTT. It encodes CASIDRGKAEAFF.

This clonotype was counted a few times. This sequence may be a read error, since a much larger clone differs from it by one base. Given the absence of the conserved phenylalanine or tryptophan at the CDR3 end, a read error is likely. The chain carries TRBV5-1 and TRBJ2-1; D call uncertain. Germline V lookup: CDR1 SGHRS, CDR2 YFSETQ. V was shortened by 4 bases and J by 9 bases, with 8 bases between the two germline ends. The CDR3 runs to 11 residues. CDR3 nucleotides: TGCGCCAGCAGCCTGACTGGTGAGCAGTTCTCC. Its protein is CASSLTGEQFS.

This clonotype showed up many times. CDR3 region: CASSAELHSSGNTIYF. DNA of the CDR3: TGTGCCAGCAGCGCCGAACTACACAGCTCTGGAAACACCATATATTTT. The chain employs TRBV7-2 and TRBJ1-3; no clear D. From germline, CDR1 is SGHTA and CDR2 FQGNSA. This CDR3 comprises 16 residues. Trimming took 5 bases from V and 0 from J, leaving 14 bases between them.

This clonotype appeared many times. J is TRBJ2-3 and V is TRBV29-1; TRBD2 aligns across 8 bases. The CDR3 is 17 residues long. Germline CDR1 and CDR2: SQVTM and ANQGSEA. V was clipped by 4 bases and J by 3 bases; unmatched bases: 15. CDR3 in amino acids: CSVAPPGRGRVTDTQYF. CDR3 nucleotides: TGCAGCGTTGCCCCACCCGGGAGGGGTCGGGTTACAGATACGCAGTATTTT.

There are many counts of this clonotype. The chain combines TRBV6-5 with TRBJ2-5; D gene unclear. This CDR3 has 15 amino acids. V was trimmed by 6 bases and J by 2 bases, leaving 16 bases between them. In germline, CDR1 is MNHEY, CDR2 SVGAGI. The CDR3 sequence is CASRPSIADQETQYF. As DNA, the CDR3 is TGTGCCAGCAGACCGTCCATTGCCGATCAAGAGACCCAGTACTTC.

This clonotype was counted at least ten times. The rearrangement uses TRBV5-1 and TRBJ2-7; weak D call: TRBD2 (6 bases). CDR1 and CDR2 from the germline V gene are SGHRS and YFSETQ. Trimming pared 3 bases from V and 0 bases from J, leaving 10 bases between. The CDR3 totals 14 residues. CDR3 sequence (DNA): TGCGCCAGCAGCTGGGACTCTGACTCCTACGAGCAGTACTTC. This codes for CASSWDSDSYEQYF.

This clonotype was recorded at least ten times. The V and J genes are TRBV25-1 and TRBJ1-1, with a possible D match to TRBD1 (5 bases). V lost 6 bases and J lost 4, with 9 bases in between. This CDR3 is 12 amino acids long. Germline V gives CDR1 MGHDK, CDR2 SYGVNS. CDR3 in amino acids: CASRTGGTEAFF. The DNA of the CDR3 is TGTGCCAGCAGGACGGGGGGCACTGAAGCTTTCTTT.

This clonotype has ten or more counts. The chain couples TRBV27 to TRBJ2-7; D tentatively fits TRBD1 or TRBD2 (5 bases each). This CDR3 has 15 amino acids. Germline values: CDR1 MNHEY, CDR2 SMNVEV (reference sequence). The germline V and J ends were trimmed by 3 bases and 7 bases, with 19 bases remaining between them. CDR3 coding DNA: TGTGCCAGCAGTTTTGGGGGTTGGGGTTTCGGGGAGCAGTACTTC. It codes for CASSFGGWGFGEQYF.

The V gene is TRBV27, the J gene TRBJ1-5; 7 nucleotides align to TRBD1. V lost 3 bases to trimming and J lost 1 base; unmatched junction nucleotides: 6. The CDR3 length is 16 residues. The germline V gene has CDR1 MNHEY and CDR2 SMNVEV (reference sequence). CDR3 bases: TGTGCCAGCAGTTTCACCGGGACAGAAAGCAATCAGCCCCAGCATTTT. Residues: CASSFTGTESNQPQHF.

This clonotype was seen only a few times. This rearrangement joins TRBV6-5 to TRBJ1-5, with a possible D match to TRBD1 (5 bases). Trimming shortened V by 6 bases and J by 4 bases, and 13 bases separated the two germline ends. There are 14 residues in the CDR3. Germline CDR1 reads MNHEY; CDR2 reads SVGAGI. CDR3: CASRAGRGNQPQHF. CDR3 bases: TGTGCCAGCAGAGCAGGTAGGGGAAATCAGCCCCAGCATTTT.

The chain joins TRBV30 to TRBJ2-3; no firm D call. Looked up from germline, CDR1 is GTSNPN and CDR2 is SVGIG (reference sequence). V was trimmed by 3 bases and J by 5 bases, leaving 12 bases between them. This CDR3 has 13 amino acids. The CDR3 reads CAWSPNTLDTQYF. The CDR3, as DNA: TGTGCCTGGAGCCCAAACACTCTAGATACGCAGTATTTT. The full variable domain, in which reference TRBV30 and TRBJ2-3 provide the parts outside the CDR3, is SQTIHQWPATLVQPVGSPLSLECTVEGTSNPNLYWYRQAAGRGLQLLFYSVGIGQISSEVPQNLSASRPQDRQFILSSKKLLLSDSGFYLCAWSPNTLDTQYFGPGTRLTVL.

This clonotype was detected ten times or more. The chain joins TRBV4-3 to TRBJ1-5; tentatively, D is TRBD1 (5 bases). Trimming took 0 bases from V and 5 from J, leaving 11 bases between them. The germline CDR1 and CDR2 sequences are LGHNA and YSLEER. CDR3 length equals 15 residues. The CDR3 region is CASSQERGGYQPQHF. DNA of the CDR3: TGCGCCAGCAGCCAAGAAAGGGGAGGGTATCAGCCCCAGCATTTT.

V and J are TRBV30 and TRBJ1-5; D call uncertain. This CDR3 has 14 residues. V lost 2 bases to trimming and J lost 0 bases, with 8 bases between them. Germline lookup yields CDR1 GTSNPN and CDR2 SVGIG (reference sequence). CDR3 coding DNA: TGTGCCTGGAGTAACGGAGATAGCAATCAGCCCCAGCATTTT. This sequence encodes CAWSNGDSNQPQHF. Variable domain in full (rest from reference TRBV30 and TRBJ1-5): SQTIHQWPATLVQPVGSPLSLECTVEGTSNPNLYWYRQAAGRGLQLLFYSVGIGQISSEVPQNLSASRPQDRQFILSSKKLLLSDSGFYLCAWSNGDSNQPQHFGDGTRLSIL.

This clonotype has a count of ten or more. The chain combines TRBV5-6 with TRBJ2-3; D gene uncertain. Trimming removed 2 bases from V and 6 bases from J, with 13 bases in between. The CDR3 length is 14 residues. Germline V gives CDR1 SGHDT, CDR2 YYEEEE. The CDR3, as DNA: TGTGCCAGCAGCTTCCCTATAGCAAAGGATACGCAGTATTTT. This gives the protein CASSFPIAKDTQYF.

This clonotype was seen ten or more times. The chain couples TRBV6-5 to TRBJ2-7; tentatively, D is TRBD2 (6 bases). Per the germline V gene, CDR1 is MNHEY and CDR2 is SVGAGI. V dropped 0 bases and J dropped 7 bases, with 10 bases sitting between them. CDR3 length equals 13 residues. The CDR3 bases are TGTGCCAGCAGTTACTCGGAGGGTCGAGAGCAGTACTTC. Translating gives CASSYSEGREQYF.

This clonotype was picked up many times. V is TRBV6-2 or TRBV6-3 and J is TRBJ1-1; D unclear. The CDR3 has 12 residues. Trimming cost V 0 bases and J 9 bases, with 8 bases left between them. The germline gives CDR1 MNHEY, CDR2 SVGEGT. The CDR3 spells CASSYSWGQAFF. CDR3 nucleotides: TGTGCCAGCAGTTACTCTTGGGGTCAAGCTTTCTTT.

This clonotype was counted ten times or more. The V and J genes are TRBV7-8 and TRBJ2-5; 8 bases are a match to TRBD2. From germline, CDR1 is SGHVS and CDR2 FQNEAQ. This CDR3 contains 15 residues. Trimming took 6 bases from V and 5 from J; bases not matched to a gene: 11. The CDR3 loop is CASRRGLATMETQYF. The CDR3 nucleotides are TGTGCCAGCAGGCGCGGACTAGCAACCATGGAGACCCAGTACTTC.

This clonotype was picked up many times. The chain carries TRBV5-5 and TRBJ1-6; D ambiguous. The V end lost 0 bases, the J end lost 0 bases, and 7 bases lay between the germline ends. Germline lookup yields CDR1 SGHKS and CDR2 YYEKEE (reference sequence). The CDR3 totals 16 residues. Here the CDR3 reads CASSLDLSSYNSPLHF. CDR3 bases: TGTGCCAGCAGCTTGGATCTCAGCTCCTATAATTCACCCCTCCACTTT.

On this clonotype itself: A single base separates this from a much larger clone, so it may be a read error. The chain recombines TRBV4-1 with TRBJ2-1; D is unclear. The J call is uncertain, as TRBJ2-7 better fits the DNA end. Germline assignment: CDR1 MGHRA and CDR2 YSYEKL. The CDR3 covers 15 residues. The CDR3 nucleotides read TGCGCCAGCAGCCAAGGACCGGCGGCACACAATGAGCAGTACTTC. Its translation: CASSQGPAAHNEQYF.

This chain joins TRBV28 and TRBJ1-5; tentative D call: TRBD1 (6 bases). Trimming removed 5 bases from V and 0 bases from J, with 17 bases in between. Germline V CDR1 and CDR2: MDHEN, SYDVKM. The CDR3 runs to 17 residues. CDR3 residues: CASSTTQGEYSNQPQHF. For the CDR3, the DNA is TGTGCCAGCAGTACCACACAGGGTGAATATAGCAATCAGCCCCAGCATTTT.